This T cell receptor beta chain was obtained from a study of cytomegalovirus exposure and HLA in healthy donors. With 60 Vbeta and 13 Jbeta primers, the PCR was carried out. The assay was immunoSEQ multiplex PCR, and TCRdb's table has in-frame clones only and misses some. The repertoire holds 150,000 to 200,000 clones, with roughly 84% as singletons. Germline CDR1 and CDR2: SGHTS and YDEGEE. V dropped 6 bases and J dropped 0 bases, with 18 bases sitting between them. The CDR3 sequence is 16 residues long. V gene TRBV5-8 combines with J gene TRBJ1-1; the D gene is possibly TRBD1 (6 bases). This receptor was identified in a man aged 50 to 59 in good health and CMV-seropositive. Material for sequencing was PBMCs. CDR3 DNA sequence: TGTGCCAGCAACCGCGGACAGAGAACCATGAACACTGAAGCTTTCTTT. Protein product: CASNRGQRTMNTEAFF. The whole variable domain, remainder taken from reference TRBV5-8 and TRBJ1-1, is EAGVTQSPTHLIKTRGQQATLRCSPISGHTSVYWYQQALGLGLQFLLWYDEGEERNRGNFPPRFSGRQFPNYSSELNVNALELEDSALYLCASNRGQRTMNTEAFFGQGTRLTVV.